This passage covers 9 T cell receptor beta chains from one sample sequenced in a study of beta chain features in type 1 diabetes. Expressed TCRB transcripts were sequenced because the isolated RNA had all been reverse transcribed beforehand. Profiling relied on immunoSEQ multiplex PCR, and the TCRdb table lists in-frame clones only, not all of them. The table includes some 160,000 clones, approximately 8.4% detected once. The sequenced material came from central memory CD4+ T cells from blood. These receptors were obtained from a woman between 18 and 30 years old in good health.

This clone has a handful of counts. The chain recombines TRBV30 with TRBJ2-1; 12 nucleotides align to TRBD2. The V gene end was trimmed by 2 bases and the J gene end by 9 bases; junction bases not matched to a gene: 5. This CDR3 spans 14 amino acids. Looked up from germline, CDR1 is GTSNPN and CDR2 is SVGIG (reference sequence). CDR3 loop: CAWSMRLAGVEQFF. CDR3 DNA sequence: TGTGCCTGGAGTATGAGACTAGCGGGAGTTGAGCAGTTCTTC.

The CDR3 here is CAWSVSGTAYEQYF. CDR3 DNA sequence: TGTGCCTGGAGTGTATCGGGGACAGCCTACGAGCAGTACTTC. The rearrangement uses TRBV30 and TRBJ2-7; TRBD1 aligns across 7 bases. With 0 bases clipped from V and 2 bases from J, the junction kept 4 bases outside the gene matches. The CDR3 loop spans 14 amino acids. The germline CDR1 and CDR2 sequences are GTSNPN and SVGIG (reference sequence).

The V gene is TRBV2, the J gene TRBJ2-3, with unresolved D. Germline V gene lookup returns CDR1 SNHLY and CDR2 FYNNEI. Trimming stripped 3 bases from V and 5 bases from J, with 9 bases between. CDR3 length: 13 residues. The DNA for the CDR3 is TGTGCCAGCAGTGACGGTAGCCAAGATACGCAGTATTTT. Encoded protein: CASSDGSQDTQYF.

The chain has TRBV18 and TRBJ1-1; tentatively, D is TRBD1 (5 bases). Trimming removed 2 bases from V and 6 bases from J, with 16 bases in between. The germline CDR1 and CDR2 sequences are KGHSH and LQKENI. The CDR3 length is 15 residues. CDR3 bases: TGTGCCAGCTCACCAATAGGGGCTTCGGAAGCTGAAGCTTTCTTT. Translation gives CASSPIGASEAEAFF.

This CDR3 is CASSYSNGKNYGYTF. The DNA for the CDR3 is TGTGCCAGCAGTTACTCCAACGGGAAGAACTATGGCTACACCTTC. The V gene is TRBV6-6, the J gene TRBJ1-2; D gene uncertain. This CDR3 has 15 amino acids. V gave up 0 bases and J gave up 2 bases, with 10 bases separating them. CDR1 is MNHNY and CDR2 is SVGAGI in the germline V gene (reference sequence).

This clone was seen more than once but under ten times. V gene TRBV7-2 combines with J gene TRBJ2-5; maybe TRBD2 (6 bases). V lost 5 bases and J lost 5, with 15 bases in between. Per germline, CDR1 SGHTA and CDR2 FQGNSA. The CDR3 is 14 residues long. CDR3 nucleotides: TGTGCCAGCAGCCCGTTGCGGGGCGGCGAGACCCAGTACTTC. This translates into CASSPLRGGETQYF.

The chain joins TRBV19 to TRBJ1-1, with D possibly being TRBD1 (6 bases). Trimming left V 7 bases short and J 1 base short, with 19 bases between. Germline V gene data show CDR1 as LNHDA and CDR2 as SQIVND (reference sequence). The CDR3 has 16 amino acids. CDR3 region: CASTPTSQGWNTEAFF. The CDR3 DNA sequence: TGTGCCAGTACCCCGACGTCACAGGGCTGGAACACTGAAGCTTTCTTT.

The chain has TRBV25-1 and TRBJ2-2; 12 nucleotides agree with TRBD1. This CDR3 has 16 residues. The J segment lost 7 bases and the V segment lost 8 bases, leaving 11 bases of the junction unmatched. The germline V gene encodes CDR1 MGHDK and CDR2 SYGVNS. The CDR3 DNA reads TGTGCCAGCTGCCGGGGGGGGACAGGGGGCTTCGGGGAGCTGTTTTTT. Its translation: CASCRGGTGGFGELFF.

The CDR3 nucleotides read TGTGCCAGCAGCTTGGTGATCGGGGACAGGCCCAGGGGCTACACCTTC. Translating it yields CASSLVIGDRPRGYTF. V usage is TRBV5-6 and J usage is TRBJ1-2; 8 bases align to TRBD1. Trimming cost V 0 bases and J 8 bases; bases outside gene matches: 12. The germline CDR1 and CDR2 sequences are SGHDT and YYEEEE. This CDR3 is 16 amino acids long.